The 31 T cell receptor beta chains below come from one sample, sequenced in a study of early T cells in non-severe SARS-CoV-2 infection. MiXCR, run by TCRdb on the 5' RACE reads, gives a single entry per CDR3 protein. The sample has about 29,000 distinct CDR3 sequences; about 5.7% are singletons. Specimen: whole blood. Receptor source: an adult who was a healthcare worker with PCR-confirmed SARS-CoV-2 infection or an uninfected control (not recorded which).

This clonotype was seen many times. The V and J genes are TRBV6-5 and TRBJ1-4, with a tentative D call TRBD1 (5 bases). The CDR3 is 13 amino acids. Trimming left V 6 bases short and J 4 bases short, with 9 bases between. Germline V gives CDR1 MNHEY, CDR2 SVGAGI. The CDR3 reads CASRRGINEKLFF. The DNA for the CDR3 is TGTGCCAGCAGGAGGGGAATTAATGAAAAACTGTTTTTT.

This clonotype is medium-sized (0.01 to 0.1%). This sequence joins TRBV7-8 and TRBJ2-1; 15 bases align to TRBD2. The V gene's germline CDR1 is SGHVS and CDR2 FQNEAQ. The CDR3 is 17 amino acids. After removal of 4 bases from V and 7 bases from J, the junction contained 8 bases not matched to a gene. CDR3 sequence reads: CASSSPGTSGGFNEQFF. The CDR3 DNA follows: TGTGCCAGCAGCTCACCCGGGACTAGCGGGGGGTTTAATGAGCAGTTCTTC.

This clonotype was observed many times. The rearrangement uses TRBV6-5 and TRBJ2-1, with D perhaps given as TRBD1 or TRBD2 (5 bases each). The CDR3 is made up of 15 amino acids. Germline CDR1 reads MNHEY; CDR2 reads SVGAGI. The germline V and J ends were trimmed by 2 bases and 6 bases, with 14 bases remaining between them. The CDR3, as DNA: TGTGCCAGCAGTTACGGGGACCGGCCGCCCAATGAGCAGTTCTTC. Protein product: CASSYGDRPPNEQFF.

J is TRBJ1-2 and V is TRBV6-6; 7 bases match TRBD1. The CDR3 runs to 16 residues. J was trimmed by 2 bases and V by 2 bases; bases with no gene match: 8. Per the germline V gene, CDR1 is MNHNY and CDR2 is SVGAGI (reference sequence). CDR3 DNA: TGTGCCAGCAGTTACCGAACAGGGACAGCAAACTATGGCTACACCTTC. Translating gives CASSYRTGTANYGYTF.

The chain employs TRBV27 and TRBJ1-4; perhaps TRBD1 as D (5 bases). With 4 bases removed from V and 7 bases from J, the gap between germline ends came to 10 bases. The V gene's germline CDR1 is MNHEY and CDR2 SMNVEV (reference sequence). There are 13 residues in the CDR3. CDR3 DNA: TGTGCCAGCAGTTGGCGGGGCACTGAAAAACTGTTTTTT. This translates into CASSWRGTEKLFF.

A few counts support this clonotype. V is TRBV4-1 and J is TRBJ2-7; D remains ambiguous. V lost 0 bases, J lost 3 bases, and 15 bases lay in between. Per the germline V gene, CDR1 is MGHRA and CDR2 is YSYEKL. CDR3 length: 16 amino acids. The CDR3 loop reads CASSQEQVGVVYEQYF. The CDR3 DNA sequence: TGCGCCAGCAGCCAAGAACAAGTTGGAGTGGTCTACGAGCAGTACTTC.

V usage is TRBV4-3 and J usage is TRBJ1-1; D perhaps matches TRBD1 (5 bases). Germline CDR1 and CDR2: LGHNA and YSLEER. Trimming removed 3 bases from V and 1 base from J, with 12 bases in between. The CDR3 loop spans 15 amino acids. The CDR3 coding sequence is TGCGCCAGCAGCCAGAGTTTGGGGGGGAACACTGAAGCTTTCTTT. The encoded protein is CASSQSLGGNTEAFF.

This clonotype has a count of ten or more. The chain combines TRBV4-3 with TRBJ2-7; perhaps TRBD1 as D (6 bases). CDR1 is LGHNA, CDR2 YSLEER, per germline. Deletions cut 1 base from V and 0 bases from J, with 10 bases between. The CDR3 totals 15 residues. The CDR3 sequence is CASSQGQGHSYEQYF. In nucleotides, the CDR3 is TGCGCCAGCAGCCAAGGGCAGGGGCACTCCTACGAGCAGTACTTC.

The V gene is TRBV4-2, the J gene TRBJ2-4; tentative D call: TRBD2 (6 bases). The CDR3 length is 18 residues. Germline V lookup: CDR1 LGHNA, CDR2 YNFKEQ. V was trimmed by 1 base and J by 0 bases, leaving 16 bases between them. CDR3 coding DNA: TGTGCCAGCAGCCAAGGGGGAGGCTCTGAACTAGCCAAAAACATTCAGTACTTC. Translation gives CASSQGGGSELAKNIQYF.

This clonotype was counted between two and nine times. The chain carries TRBV20-1 and TRBJ2-7, with D tentatively TRBD1 (6 bases). Germline CDR1 is DFQATT and CDR2 is SNEGSKA (reference sequence). This CDR3 contains 15 residues. V dropped 1 base and J dropped 0 bases, with 13 bases sitting between them. The CDR3 region has the DNA TGCAGTGCTAGAGGCTTCCAGGGGCCCTCCTACGAGCAGTACTTC. This translates into CSARGFQGPSYEQYF.

The sample holds many counts of this clonotype. This chain joins TRBV2 and TRBJ2-7, with D maybe TRBD2 (7 bases). This CDR3 has 12 residues. The germline V and J ends were trimmed by 7 bases and 3 bases, with 10 bases remaining between them. Germline CDR1 is SNHLY and CDR2 is FYNNEI. The CDR3, as DNA: TGTGCCAGCACGGGGGGCCGCTACGAGCAGTACTTC. It translates to CASTGGRYEQYF.

This clonotype was counted many times. The chain uses TRBV20-1 and TRBJ2-7; 8 nucleotides align to TRBD2. CDR1 and CDR2 from the germline V gene are DFQATT and SNEGSKA (reference sequence). V lost 2 bases and J lost 2; bases outside the gene matches: 5. CDR3 length: 14 amino acids. The CDR3 spells CSARPSGGTYEQYF. DNA for the CDR3: TGCAGTGCTAGACCAAGCGGGGGAACCTACGAGCAGTACTTC.

This clonotype has a count of ten or more. The chain uses TRBV20-1 and TRBJ1-1; no firm D call. Germline assignment: CDR1 DFQATT and CDR2 SNEGSKA (reference sequence). This CDR3 has 14 amino acids. Trimming shortened V by 3 bases and J by 2 bases, and 13 bases separated the two germline ends. This CDR3 is CSAREGWVNTEAFF. The CDR3 coding sequence is TGCAGTGCTAGGGAGGGTTGGGTAAACACTGAAGCTTTCTTT.

This clonotype was detected only a few times. V gene TRBV5-1 combines with J gene TRBJ1-5; the D is unclear. Trimming removed 0 bases at V and 4 bases at J, with 5 bases between. The CDR3 spans 13 residues. Germline values: CDR1 SGHRS, CDR2 YFSETQ. The CDR3 region has the DNA TGCGCCAGCAGCTTGGCAGTAAATCAGCCCCAGCATTTT. Translating gives CASSLAVNQPQHF.

This chain links TRBV7-2 with TRBJ1-5; the match to TRBD1 covers 7 bases. Germline V gene data show CDR1 as SGHTA and CDR2 as FQGNSA. V lost 5 bases to trimming and J lost 6 bases; unmatched junction nucleotides: 10. The CDR3 extends over 15 amino acids. The CDR3 protein is CASSPGQFLSQPQHF. The CDR3 DNA reads as TGTGCCAGCAGCCCGGGACAGTTTTTGAGTCAGCCCCAGCATTTT.

This clonotype came up a few times. The chain links TRBV14 to TRBJ2-3; D gene ambiguous. V lost 1 base and J 2 bases, leaving 10 bases between the germline ends. The germline gives CDR1 SGHDN, CDR2 FVKESK. The CDR3 consists of 15 residues. CDR3 coding DNA: TGTGCCAGCAGCCAAGTCGGTCAGTTCACAGATACGCAGTATTTT. Translating gives CASSQVGQFTDTQYF.

This clonotype has a count of ten or more. The chain has TRBV27 and TRBJ2-3; D remains ambiguous. The length of the CDR3 is 11 residues. Germline V gene sequence: CDR1 MNHEY, CDR2 SMNVEV (reference sequence). V dropped 3 bases and J dropped 10 bases, with 8 bases sitting between them. The CDR3: CASSFEYAQYF. The CDR3 bases are TGTGCCAGCAGTTTCGAGTATGCGCAGTATTTT.

This clonotype is medium-sized in the sample. This chain connects TRBV20-1 to TRBJ1-4, with 12 bases aligning to TRBD1. This CDR3 contains 16 residues. V was pared by 6 bases and J by 8 bases, with 13 bases of the junction left unmatched. Germline values: CDR1 DFQATT, CDR2 SNEGSKA (reference sequence). The chain's CDR3 is CSAPGTGGYRNEKLFF. CDR3 in DNA: TGCAGTGCCCCCGGGACAGGGGGCTATCGCAACGAAAAACTGTTTTTT.

This clonotype was observed many times. The V and J genes are TRBV28 and TRBJ2-1; 8 nucleotides agree with TRBD2. Germline loops: CDR1 MDHEN, CDR2 SYDVKM. The length of the CDR3 is 13 residues. J gave up 8 bases and V 3 bases, and 3 bases lay outside the gene matches. The CDR3 nucleotides are TGTGCCAGCAGTTTGGGACTAGTGTATGAGCAGTTCTTC. As protein: CASSLGLVYEQFF.

This clonotype was seen ten or more times. CDR3 protein: CASSPMDGDGYTF. The CDR3 DNA reads as TGTGCCAGCAGCCCAATGGACGGGGATGGCTACACCTTC. This chain uses TRBV3-1 with TRBJ1-2; D unresolved. This CDR3 has 13 residues. CDR1 is LGHDT and CDR2 is YNNKEL in the germline V gene (reference sequence). V was cut by 4 bases and J by 6 bases, with 12 bases left in between.

The chain employs TRBV7-9 and TRBJ2-7; D call uncertain. The CDR3 extends over 13 amino acids. Germline V lookup: CDR1 SEHNR, CDR2 FQNEAQ (reference sequence). Trimming stripped 5 bases from V and 0 bases from J, with 8 bases between. The CDR3 DNA follows: TGTGCCAGCAGCCTGATCGGCTCCTACGAGCAGTACTTC. It is translated as CASSLIGSYEQYF.

This clonotype was seen at least ten times. CDR3 region: CASSSGSVYEQYF. CDR3 in DNA: TGTGCCAGCAGTTCTGGGTCGGTCTACGAGCAGTACTTC. This chain joins TRBV28 and TRBJ2-7; D is unclear. V was cut by 4 bases and J by 3 bases, with 10 bases left in between. Germline loops: CDR1 MDHEN, CDR2 SYDVKM. The CDR3 runs to 13 residues.

In its sample, this clonotype was seen a few times. The chain carries TRBV7-3 and TRBJ1-1; D is unclear. The CDR3 is 15 residues long. V dropped 7 bases and J dropped 2 bases, with 17 bases sitting between them. CDR1 and CDR2 from the germline V gene are SGHTA and FQGTGA. In DNA, the CDR3 is TGTGCCAGCACCCTTATCGCCTTGGGAAACACTGAAGCTTTCTTT. Protein sequence: CASTLIALGNTEAFF.

This clonotype came up many times. The J gene is TRBJ1-1, the V gene TRBV14; a possible D gene is TRBD1 (6 bases). CDR3 size: 13 residues. V was pared by 0 bases and J by 8 bases, with 10 bases between. Germline V lookup: CDR1 SGHDN, CDR2 FVKESK. The CDR3, as DNA: TGTGCCAGCAGCCAAGATCGGCAGGGGGAAGCTTTCTTT. It translates to CASSQDRQGEAFF.

This clonotype was counted many times. This chain's CDR3 is CASSRGTGVYYTTEAFF. The CDR3 DNA follows: TGTGCCAGCAGCCGTGGGACAGGGGTATATTATACTACTGAAGCTTTCTTT. The chain joins TRBV7-9 to TRBJ1-1, with TRBD1 matching over 10 bases. Per the germline V gene, CDR1 is SEHNR and CDR2 is FQNEAQ (reference sequence). Trimming cost V 5 bases and J 5 bases; bases outside gene matches: 14. CDR3 length equals 17 residues.

This chain links TRBV5-5 with TRBJ1-6, with D perhaps TRBD1 (5 bases). Germline-derived CDR1 and CDR2 are SGHKS and YYEKEE (reference sequence). The CDR3 is 17 residues long. The ends were cut back, 4 bases at V and 0 bases at J, with 14 bases in the middle. The CDR3 nucleotides read TGTGCCAGCAGCCCCGGGGAGGGGAGCTCCTATAATTCACCCCTCCACTTT. It is translated as CASSPGEGSSYNSPLHF.

In this sample, this clonotype turned up a few times. The chain carries TRBV18 and TRBJ2-7; 9 bases map to TRBD2. V gave up 3 bases and J gave up 5 bases; unmatched junction bases: 2. This CDR3 has 13 residues. Germline V gene data show CDR1 as KGHSH and CDR2 as LQKENI. The CDR3 region is CASSPGTSNEQYF. The CDR3 coding sequence is TGTGCCAGCTCACCCGGGACTAGCAACGAGCAGTACTTC.

The V and J genes are TRBV7-3 and TRBJ2-2; D is ambiguous. CDR1 and CDR2 (germline): SGHTA, FQGTGA. CDR3 length equals 13 residues. Trimming left V 5 bases short and J 1 base short, with 5 bases between. As DNA, the CDR3 is TGTGCCAGCAGCGCCCAGAACACCGGGGAGCTGTTTTTT. Its protein product is CASSAQNTGELFF.

This chain joins TRBV28 and TRBJ2-3, with D perhaps TRBD1 (5 bases). Germline CDR1 and CDR2: MDHEN and SYDVKM. Trimming took off 2 bases at V and 5 bases at J, with 11 bases between the two ends. The CDR3 extends over 14 amino acids. The CDR3 loop is CASSLAFQGDTQYF. The CDR3 nucleotides are TGTGCCAGCAGTTTAGCCTTTCAGGGAGATACGCAGTATTTT.

This clonotype has a handful of counts. V usage is TRBV4-3 and J usage is TRBJ2-3; maybe TRBD2 (5 bases). The CDR3 runs 16 residues. V lost 4 bases, J lost 1 base, and 15 bases lay in between. CDR1 is LGHNA and CDR2 is YSLEER in the germline V gene. The CDR3 nucleotides read TGCGCCAGCAGCCCCTCGGCGGGCTCGGGCACAGATACGCAGTATTTT. It encodes CASSPSAGSGTDTQYF.

The V gene is TRBV7-6, the J gene TRBJ2-4, with D perhaps matching TRBD2 (5 bases). Looked up from germline, CDR1 is SGHVS and CDR2 is FNYEAQ. V was shortened by 6 bases and J by 0 bases, with 15 bases between the two germline ends. This CDR3 comprises 16 residues. The CDR3 protein is CASRSNLGVAKNIQYF. In DNA, the CDR3 is TGTGCCAGCAGATCAAATCTGGGAGTAGCCAAAAACATTCAGTACTTC.